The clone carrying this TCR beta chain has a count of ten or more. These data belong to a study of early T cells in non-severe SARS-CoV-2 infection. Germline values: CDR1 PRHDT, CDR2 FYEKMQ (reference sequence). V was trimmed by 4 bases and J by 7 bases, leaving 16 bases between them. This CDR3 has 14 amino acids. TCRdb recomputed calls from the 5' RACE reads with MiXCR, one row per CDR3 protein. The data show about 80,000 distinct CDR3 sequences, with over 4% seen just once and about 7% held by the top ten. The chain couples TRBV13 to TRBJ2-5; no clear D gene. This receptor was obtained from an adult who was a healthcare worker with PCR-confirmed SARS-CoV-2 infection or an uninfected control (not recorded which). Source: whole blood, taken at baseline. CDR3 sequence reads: CASSSSSDHGTQYF. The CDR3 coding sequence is TGTGCCAGCAGCTCATCGTCAGACCATGGGACCCAGTACTTC.